This T cell receptor (beta chain) was captured by sequencing in a study of identical twins. Study conclusions and caveats: It was out-of-frame TCR alpha sharing in monozygotic twins that models underestimated.

TCRdb used MiXCR to reprocess the 5' RACE reads, holding one entry per CDR3 protein. The sample yields 520,000 or so distinct CDR3 sequences, approximately 22% seen once. About this clonotype itself: Its antigen is unidentified.

The length of the CDR3 is 15 residues. Germline V gene data show CDR1 as MGHRA and CDR2 as YSYEKL. Trimming stripped 1 base from V and 2 bases from J, with 11 bases between. This same sample was also part of a study on T cells expressing NK-cell markers. That publication notes: Among the eight sequenced donors, seven tested HCMV-seropositive and one tested seronegative.

The gene calls are TRBV4-1 and TRBJ1-2; D remains unclear. The sample taken for sequencing was CD4+ T cells sorted from blood. The sequence was obtained from a woman aged 18-30 years in good health. CDR3 residues: CASSQASGANYGYTF. The CDR3 DNA follows: TGCGCCAGCAGCCAAGCCTCAGGAGCGAACTATGGCTACACCTTC.